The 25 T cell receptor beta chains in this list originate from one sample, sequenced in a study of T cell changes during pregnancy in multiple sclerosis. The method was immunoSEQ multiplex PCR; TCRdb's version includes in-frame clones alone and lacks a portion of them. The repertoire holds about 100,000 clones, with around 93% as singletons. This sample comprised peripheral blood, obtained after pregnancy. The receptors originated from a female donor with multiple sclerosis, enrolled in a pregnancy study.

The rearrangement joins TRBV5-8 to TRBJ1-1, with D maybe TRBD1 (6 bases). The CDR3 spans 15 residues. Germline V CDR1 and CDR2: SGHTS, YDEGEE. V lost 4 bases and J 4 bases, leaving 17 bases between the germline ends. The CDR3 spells CASSRGGLLFTEAFF. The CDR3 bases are TGTGCCAGCAGCAGGGGGGGGCTTTTATTCACTGAAGCTTTCTTT.

The CDR3 DNA reads TGCGCCAGCACTAGGGACGGGCAGGGGGCTTTTTACGAGCAGTACTTC. It translates to CASTRDGQGAFYEQYF. This chain links TRBV10-1 with TRBJ2-7, with TRBD1 identical over 8 bases. This CDR3 has 16 amino acids. Germline values: CDR1 WNHNN, CDR2 SYGVQD (reference sequence). V dropped 7 bases and J dropped 4; count of bases not matched to a gene: 15.

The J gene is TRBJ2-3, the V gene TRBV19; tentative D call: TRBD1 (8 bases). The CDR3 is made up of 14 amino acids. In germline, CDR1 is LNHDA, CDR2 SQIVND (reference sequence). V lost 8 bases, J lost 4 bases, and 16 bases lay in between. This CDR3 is CASRVQGGADTQYF. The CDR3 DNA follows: TGTGCCAGTCGGGTACAGGGGGGGGCAGATACGCAGTATTTT.

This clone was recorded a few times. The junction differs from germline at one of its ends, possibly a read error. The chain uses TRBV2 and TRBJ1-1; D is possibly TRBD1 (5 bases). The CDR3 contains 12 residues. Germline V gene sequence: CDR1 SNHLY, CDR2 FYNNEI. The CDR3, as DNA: TGTGCCAGCAGTGGTCAGGGTGATGCAAAACTCTTT. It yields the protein CASSGQGDAKLF. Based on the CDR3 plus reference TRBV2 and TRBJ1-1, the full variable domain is EPEVTQTPSHQVTQMGQEVILRCVPISNHLYFYWYRQILGQKVEFLVSFYNNEISEKSEIFDDQFSVERPDGSNFTLKIRSTKLEDSAMYFCASSGQGDAKLFGQGTRLTVV.

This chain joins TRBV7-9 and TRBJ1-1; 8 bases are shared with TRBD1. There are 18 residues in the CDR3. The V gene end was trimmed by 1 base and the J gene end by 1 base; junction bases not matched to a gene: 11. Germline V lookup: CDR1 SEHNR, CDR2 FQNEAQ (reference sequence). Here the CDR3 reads CASSLVSVRTGKNTEAFF. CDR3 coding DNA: TGTGCCAGCAGCTTAGTTTCGGTTCGGACAGGGAAGAACACTGAAGCTTTCTTT.

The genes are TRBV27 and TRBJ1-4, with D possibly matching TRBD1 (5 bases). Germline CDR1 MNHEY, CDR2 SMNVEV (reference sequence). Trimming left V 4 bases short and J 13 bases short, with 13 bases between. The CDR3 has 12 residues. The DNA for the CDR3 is TGTGCCAGCAGTTCCGGGGGGTTGAGACTGTTTTTT. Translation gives CASSSGGLRLFF.

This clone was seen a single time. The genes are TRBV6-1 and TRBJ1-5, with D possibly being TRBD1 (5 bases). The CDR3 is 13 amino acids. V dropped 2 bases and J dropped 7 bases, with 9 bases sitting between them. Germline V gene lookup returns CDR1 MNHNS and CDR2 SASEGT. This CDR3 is CASSENKGQPQHF. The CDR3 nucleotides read TGTGCCAGCAGTGAAAACAAGGGGCAGCCCCAGCATTTT.

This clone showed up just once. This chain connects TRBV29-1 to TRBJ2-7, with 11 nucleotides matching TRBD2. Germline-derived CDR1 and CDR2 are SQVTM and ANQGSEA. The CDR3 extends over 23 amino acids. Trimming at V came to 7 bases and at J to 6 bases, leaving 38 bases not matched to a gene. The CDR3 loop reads CSAWGQLSELNTDASGRQAEQYF. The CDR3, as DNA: TGCAGCGCCTGGGGCCAGCTGTCGGAGCTTAACACTGACGCTAGCGGGAGGCAGGCCGAGCAGTACTTC.

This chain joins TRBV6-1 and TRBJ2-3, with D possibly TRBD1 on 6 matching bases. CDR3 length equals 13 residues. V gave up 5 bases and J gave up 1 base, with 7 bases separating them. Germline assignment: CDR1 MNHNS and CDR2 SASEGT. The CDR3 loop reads CASSWTGTDTQYF. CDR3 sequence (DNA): TGTGCCAGCAGTTGGACAGGCACAGATACGCAGTATTTT.

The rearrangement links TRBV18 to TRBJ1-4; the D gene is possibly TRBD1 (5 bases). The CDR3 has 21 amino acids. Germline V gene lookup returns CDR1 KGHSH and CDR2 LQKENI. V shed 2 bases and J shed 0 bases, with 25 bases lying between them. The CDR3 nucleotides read TGTGCCAGCTCACCATCTAAGGACACCCAGTCGTTTTATTCAACTAATGAAAAACTGTTTTTT. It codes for CASSPSKDTQSFYSTNEKLFF.

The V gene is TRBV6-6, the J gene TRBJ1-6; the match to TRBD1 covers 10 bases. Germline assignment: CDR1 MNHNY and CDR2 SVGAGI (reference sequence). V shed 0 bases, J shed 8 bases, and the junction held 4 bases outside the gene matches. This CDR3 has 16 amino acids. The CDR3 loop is CASSYSPGQGYSPLHF. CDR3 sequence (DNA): TGTGCCAGCAGTTACTCGCCGGGACAGGGGTATTCACCCCTCCACTTT.

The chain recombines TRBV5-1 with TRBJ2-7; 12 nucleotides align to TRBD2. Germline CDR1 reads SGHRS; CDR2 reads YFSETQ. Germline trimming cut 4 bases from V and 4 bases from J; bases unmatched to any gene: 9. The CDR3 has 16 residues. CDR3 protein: CASSRSSGRASYEQYF. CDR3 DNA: TGCGCCAGCAGCAGATCTAGCGGGAGGGCTTCTTACGAGCAGTACTTC.

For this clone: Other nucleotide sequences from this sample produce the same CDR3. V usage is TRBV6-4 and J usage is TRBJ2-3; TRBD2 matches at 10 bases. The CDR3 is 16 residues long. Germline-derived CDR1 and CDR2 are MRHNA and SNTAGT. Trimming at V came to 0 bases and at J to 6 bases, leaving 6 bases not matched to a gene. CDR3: CASSDSTSGGADTQYF. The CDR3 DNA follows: TGTGCCAGCAGTGACTCGACCAGCGGGGGGGCTGATACGCAGTATTTT.

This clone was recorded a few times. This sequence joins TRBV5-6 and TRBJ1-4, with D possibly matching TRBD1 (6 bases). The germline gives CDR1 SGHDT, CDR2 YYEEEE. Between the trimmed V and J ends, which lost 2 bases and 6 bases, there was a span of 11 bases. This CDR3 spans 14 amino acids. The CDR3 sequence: CASSFPGTHEKLFF. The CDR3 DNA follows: TGTGCCAGCAGCTTCCCTGGGACACATGAAAAACTGTTTTTT. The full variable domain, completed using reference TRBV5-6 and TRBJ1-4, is DAGVTQSPTHLIKTRGQQVTLRCSPKSGHDTVSWYQQALGQGPQFIFQYYEEEERQRGNFPDRFSGHQFPNYSSELNVNALLLGDSALYLCASSFPGTHEKLFFGSGTQLSVL.

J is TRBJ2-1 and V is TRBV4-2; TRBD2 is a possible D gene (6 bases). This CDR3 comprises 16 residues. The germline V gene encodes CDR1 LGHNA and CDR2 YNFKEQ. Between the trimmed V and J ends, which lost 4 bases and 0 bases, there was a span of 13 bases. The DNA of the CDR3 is TGTGCCAGCAGCCGACCGGGACTTCGCTCCTACAATGAGCAGTTCTTC. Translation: CASSRPGLRSYNEQFF.

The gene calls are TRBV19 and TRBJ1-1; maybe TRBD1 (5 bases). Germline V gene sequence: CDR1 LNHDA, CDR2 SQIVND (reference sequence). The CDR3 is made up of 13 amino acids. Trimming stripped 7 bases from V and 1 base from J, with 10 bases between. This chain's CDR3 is CASTPTANTEAFF. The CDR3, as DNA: TGTGCCAGTACTCCGACAGCGAACACTGAAGCTTTCTTT.

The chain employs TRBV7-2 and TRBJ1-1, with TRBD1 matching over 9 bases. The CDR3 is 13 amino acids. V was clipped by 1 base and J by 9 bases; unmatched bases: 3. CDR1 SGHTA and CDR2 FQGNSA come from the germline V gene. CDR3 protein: CASSLVYRGQAFF. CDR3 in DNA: TGTGCCAGCAGCTTAGTTTACAGGGGGCAAGCTTTCTTT.

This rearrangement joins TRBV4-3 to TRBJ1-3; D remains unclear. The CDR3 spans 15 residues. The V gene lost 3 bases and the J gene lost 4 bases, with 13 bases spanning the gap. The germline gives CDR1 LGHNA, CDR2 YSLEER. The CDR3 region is CASSHSHSEGNTIYF. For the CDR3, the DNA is TGCGCCAGCAGCCATTCCCACAGTGAAGGAAACACCATATATTTT.

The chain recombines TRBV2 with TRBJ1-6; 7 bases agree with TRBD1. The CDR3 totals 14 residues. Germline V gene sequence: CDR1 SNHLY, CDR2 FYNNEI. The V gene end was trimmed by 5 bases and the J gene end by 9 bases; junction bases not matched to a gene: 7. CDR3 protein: CASSNDREGSPLHF. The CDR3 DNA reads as TGTGCCAGCAGTAATGACAGGGAAGGTTCACCCCTCCACTTT.

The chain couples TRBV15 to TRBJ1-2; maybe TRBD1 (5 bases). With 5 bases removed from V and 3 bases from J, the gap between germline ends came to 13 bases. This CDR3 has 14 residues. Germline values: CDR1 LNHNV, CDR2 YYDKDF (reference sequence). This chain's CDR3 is CATSVRLTDYGYTF. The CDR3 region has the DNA TGTGCCACCAGCGTGCGCCTGACAGACTATGGCTACACCTTC.

In DNA, the CDR3 is TGTGCCAGCAGTGAGCCGGGAGCTGGAAACACCATATATTTT. Translation gives CASSEPGAGNTIYF. The V and J genes are TRBV6-1 and TRBJ1-3; no reliable D call. This CDR3 spans 14 amino acids. V lost 3 bases, J lost 2 bases, and 8 bases lay in between. Germline CDR1 is MNHNS and CDR2 is SASEGT.

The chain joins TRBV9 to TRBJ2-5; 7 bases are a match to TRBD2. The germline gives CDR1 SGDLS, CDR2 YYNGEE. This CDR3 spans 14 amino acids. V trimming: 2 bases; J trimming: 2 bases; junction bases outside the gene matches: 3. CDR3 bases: TGTGCCAGCAGCGTTAGTAGCGGGCAAGAGACCCAGTACTTC. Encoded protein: CASSVSSGQETQYF. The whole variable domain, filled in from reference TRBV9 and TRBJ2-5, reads DSGVTQTPKHLITATGQRVTLRCSPRSGDLSVYWYQQSLDQGLQFLIQYYNGEERAKGNILERFSAQQFPDLHSELNLSSLELGDSALYFCASSVSSGQETQYFGPGTRLLVL.

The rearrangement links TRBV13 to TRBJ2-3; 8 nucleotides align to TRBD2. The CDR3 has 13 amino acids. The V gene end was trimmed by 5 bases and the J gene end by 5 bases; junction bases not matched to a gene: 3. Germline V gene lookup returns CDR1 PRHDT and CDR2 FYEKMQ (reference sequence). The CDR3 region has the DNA TGTGCCAGCAGCCGCCGGGGGGGAGATACGCAGTATTTT. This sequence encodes CASSRRGGDTQYF. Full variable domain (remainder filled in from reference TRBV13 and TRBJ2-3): AAGVIQSPRHLIKEKRETATLKCYPIPRHDTVYWYQQGPGQDPQFLISFYEKMQSDKGSIPDRFSAQQFSDYHSELNMSSLELGDSALYFCASSRRGGDTQYFGPGTRLTVL.

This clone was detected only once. The CDR3 DNA reads as TGTGCCAGCAGCGACCCTGGACTAGCGGGAGATGAGCAGTACTTC. Its protein is CASSDPGLAGDEQYF. The rearrangement links TRBV7-2 to TRBJ2-7; TRBD2 agrees at 13 bases. The CDR3 runs to 15 residues. CDR1 is SGHTA, CDR2 FQGNSA, per germline. V was pared by 5 bases and J by 7 bases, with 8 bases of the junction left unmatched.

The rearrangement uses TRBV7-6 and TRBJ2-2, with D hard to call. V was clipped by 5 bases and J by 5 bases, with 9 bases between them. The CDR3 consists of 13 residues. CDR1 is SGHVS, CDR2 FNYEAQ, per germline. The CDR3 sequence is CASSKTRTGELFF. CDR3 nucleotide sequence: TGTGCCAGCAGCAAGACAAGGACCGGGGAGCTGTTTTTT.